This entry lists 6 T cell receptor beta chains sequenced from one sample in a study of blood T cell repertoires in COVID-19. Libraries were prepared by immunoSEQ multiplex PCR; TCRdb keeps only in-frame clonotypes and omits some of them. Of tens of thousands of clones in the sample, roughly 90% are singletons; the top ten hold more than 5%. Source material: peripheral blood. All receptors derive from a man aged 55-75 years with COVID-19, enrolled during active disease.

The chain recombines TRBV5-6 with TRBJ1-3, with no clear D. CDR3 length equals 13 residues. CDR1 is SGHDT, CDR2 YYEEEE, per germline. V was cut by 0 bases and J by 9 bases, with 10 bases left in between. CDR3 amino acids: CASSLGLLGTIYF. CDR3 bases: TGTGCCAGCAGCTTGGGGCTCCTAGGCACCATATATTTT.

The chain uses TRBV6-5 and TRBJ2-7, with TRBD2 matching over 7 bases. The germline V gene encodes CDR1 MNHEY and CDR2 SVGAGI. The CDR3 length is 16 residues. With V trimmed by 0 bases and J by 2 bases, 7 bases remained unmatched. For the CDR3, the DNA is TGTGCCAGCAGTTACTCTACTAGCGCGTTCACCTACGAGCAGTACTTC. Residues: CASSYSTSAFTYEQYF.

This chain connects TRBV10-1 to TRBJ1-1, with D unclear. V was cut by 2 bases and J by 8 bases, with 12 bases left in between. The germline V gene encodes CDR1 WNHNN and CDR2 SYGVQD (reference sequence). The CDR3 is 13 residues long. The DNA of the CDR3 is TGCGCCAGCAGTGAGCGGCCGGGAAGAGAAGCTTTCTTT. This encodes CASSERPGREAFF.

The chain carries TRBV30 and TRBJ2-6; D is possibly TRBD2 (5 bases). The germline V and J ends were trimmed by 3 bases and 0 bases, with 15 bases remaining between them. Germline V lookup: CDR1 GTSNPN, CDR2 SVGIG (reference sequence). The CDR3 runs to 17 residues. Here the CDR3 reads CAWRGAPTYSGANVLTF. CDR3 DNA: TGTGCCTGGAGGGGAGCCCCAACATACTCTGGGGCCAACGTCCTGACTTTC.

This chain uses TRBV27 with TRBJ2-2; no clear D gene. The CDR3 extends over 13 amino acids. V lost 4 bases and J 7 bases, leaving 10 bases between the germline ends. From germline, CDR1 is MNHEY and CDR2 SMNVEV (reference sequence). In DNA, the CDR3 is TGTGCCAGCAGTTACACAGATGGCGGGGAGCTGTTTTTT. Translated, it gives CASSYTDGGELFF.

The J gene is TRBJ1-3, the V gene TRBV11-3, with 7 bases identical to TRBD1. V trimming: 4 bases; J trimming: 0 bases; junction bases outside the gene matches: 0. The CDR3 is 14 amino acids. Germline V gene sequence: CDR1 SGHNT, CDR2 YENEEA. The CDR3 loop reads CASSSGGSGNTIYF. CDR3 bases: TGTGCCAGCAGCTCAGGGGGCTCTGGAAACACCATATATTTT.